What follows are 18 T cell receptor beta chains derived from one specimen sequenced in a study of shared clonotypes between healthy human individuals. Measured with immunoSEQ multiplex PCR; TCRdb has only the in-frame clones, and not every one. The sample has 550,000 to 850,000 clones, roughly 70% seen once. The sequencing sample was made of memory CD4+ T cells sorted from blood. Subset specified: CD45RA-negative fraction. Every receptor here comes from a woman aged 25-40 years in good health.

The CDR3 region is CASSPSGKRYNEQFF. Here the CDR3 DNA reads TGTGCCAGCAGTCCCAGCGGGAAGAGGTACAATGAGCAGTTCTTC. V and J are TRBV6-5 and TRBJ2-1, with 7 bases lining up with TRBD2. The CDR3 consists of 15 residues. CDR1 is MNHEY, CDR2 SVGAGI, per germline. After removal of 5 bases from V and 4 bases from J, the junction contained 8 bases not matched to a gene.

The rearrangement joins TRBV7-9 to TRBJ2-5; D might be TRBD1 or TRBD2, each matching 5 bases. The CDR3 has 16 amino acids. Trimming took off 0 bases at V and 1 base at J, with 12 bases between the two ends. Germline CDR1 reads SEHNR; CDR2 reads FQNEAQ (reference sequence). The CDR3, as DNA: TGTGCCAGCAGCTTAGCCCGGGGACGGTTCCAAGAGACCCAGTACTTC. Protein product: CASSLARGRFQETQYF. Based on the CDR3 plus reference TRBV7-9 and TRBJ2-5, the full variable domain is DTGVSQNPRHKITKRGQNVTFRCDPISEHNRLYWYRQTLGQGPEFLTYFQNEAQLEKSRLLSDRFSAERPKGSFSTLEIQRTEQGDSAMYLCASSLARGRFQETQYFGPGTRLLVL.

A note on this clone: Other nucleotide sequences from this sample produce the same CDR3. The V gene is TRBV5-1, the J gene TRBJ2-1, with a possible D match to TRBD1 (6 bases). There are 13 residues in the CDR3. Germline V gene lookup returns CDR1 SGHRS and CDR2 YFSETQ. The V and J ends lost 1 base and 5 bases respectively, with 7 bases between them. The CDR3: CASSLQGNNEQFF. For the CDR3, the DNA is TGCGCCAGCAGCTTGCAGGGGAACAATGAGCAGTTCTTC.

The chain combines TRBV5-8 with TRBJ2-5; no reliable D call. The CDR3 is 14 amino acids. Germline V lookup: CDR1 SGHTS, CDR2 YDEGEE. Deletions cut 4 bases from V and 5 bases from J, with 15 bases between. CDR3 DNA sequence: TGTGCCAGCAGCCTAGTCCCCTCGGTCGAGACCCAGTACTTC. Its translation is CASSLVPSVETQYF.

The chain uses TRBV7-6 and TRBJ2-3; 9 bases map to TRBD2. This CDR3 spans 16 amino acids. Germline lookup yields CDR1 SGHVS and CDR2 FNYEAQ. The V gene end was trimmed by 1 base and the J gene end by 1 base; junction bases not matched to a gene: 3. CDR3 DNA sequence: TGTGCCAGCAGCTTAGTTGCGGGAGGGGGCACAGATACGCAGTATTTT. Its protein is CASSLVAGGGTDTQYF.

This rearrangement joins TRBV6-6 to TRBJ2-5; tentatively, D is TRBD1 or TRBD2 (6 bases each). The end of the DNA aligns better with TRBJ2-7, so the J call may be wrong. The CDR3 has 15 residues. Germline-derived CDR1 and CDR2 are MNHNY and SVGAGI (reference sequence). The CDR3 region has the DNA TGTGCCAGCAGTTACTCGGGGGGCGGTTCTTACGAGCAGTACTTC. Its protein product is CASSYSGGGSYEQYF.

The CDR3 protein is CASSTPGLHPYEQYF. CDR3 in DNA: TGTGCCAGCAGCACTCCGGGACTTCACCCTTACGAGCAGTACTTC. The chain is built from TRBV28 and TRBJ2-7; D is perhaps TRBD2 (6 bases). V was clipped by 6 bases and J by 4 bases, with 19 bases between them. CDR3 length: 15 residues. Germline V gene lookup returns CDR1 MDHEN and CDR2 SYDVKM.

This chain connects TRBV5-3 to TRBJ2-1; maybe TRBD2 (6 bases). TRBV5-3 is reported as an ORF; its role is uncertain. The germline V and J ends were trimmed by 2 bases and 5 bases, with 14 bases remaining between them. The CDR3 contains 15 residues. CDR3 sequence (DNA): TGTGCCAGAAGCTTCGCGGGACTGTACGACAATGAGCAGTTCTTC. This encodes CARSFAGLYDNEQFF.

The chain has TRBV6-1 and TRBJ1-1, with 7 bases that match TRBD1. Unmatched junction bases numbered 15, after V lost 0 bases and J lost 11 bases. Germline V gives CDR1 MNHNS, CDR2 SASEGT. This CDR3 contains 16 residues. For the CDR3, the DNA is TGTGCCAGCAGTGAAGCGACACCGGGAGGGGGCTTGAAGGCTTTCTTT. Amino acid sequence: CASSEATPGGGLKAFF.

The V gene is TRBV7-9, the J gene TRBJ1-1; D unresolved. The germline V gene has CDR1 SEHNR and CDR2 FQNEAQ (reference sequence). The ends were cut back, 1 base at V and 4 bases at J, with 13 bases in the middle. The CDR3 spans 15 residues. CDR3 region: CASSLDLPGITEAFF. For the CDR3, the DNA is TGTGCCAGCAGCTTAGATCTCCCAGGTATCACTGAAGCTTTCTTT.

This clone was recorded once. V is TRBV2 and J is TRBJ1-5; a possible D gene is TRBD1 (5 bases). Trimming took 5 bases from V and 8 from J, leaving 10 bases between them. Looked up from germline, CDR1 is SNHLY and CDR2 is FYNNEI. The CDR3 spans 12 residues. In nucleotides, the CDR3 is TGTGCCAGCAGTCGATTGGGGGAGCCCCAGCATTTT. Its protein product is CASSRLGEPQHF.

This clone has at least ten counts. The sample contains more than one DNA sequence encoding this CDR3. The chain recombines TRBV5-1 with TRBJ2-1; 12 nucleotides agree with TRBD2. Trimming cost V 4 bases and J 7 bases; bases outside gene matches: 3. The CDR3 loop spans 14 amino acids. Germline CDR1 SGHRS, CDR2 YFSETQ. Here the CDR3 DNA reads TGCGCCAGCAGCCCAGGGACTAGCGGGAATGAGCAGTTCTTC. Its translation: CASSPGTSGNEQFF.

The sample holds a few counts of this clone. This chain connects TRBV14 to TRBJ2-2; no clear D. This CDR3 has 16 residues. The ends were cut back, 0 bases at V and 2 bases at J, with 10 bases in the middle. Germline loops: CDR1 SGHDN, CDR2 FVKESK. The CDR3 here is CASSQEAAINTGELFF. For the CDR3, the DNA is TGTGCCAGCAGCCAAGAAGCAGCTATAAACACCGGGGAGCTGTTTTTT.

The chain combines TRBV28 with TRBJ2-7; 8 bases are shared with TRBD2. In germline, CDR1 is MDHEN, CDR2 SYDVKM. This CDR3 has 14 residues. J gave up 4 bases and V 10 bases, and 12 bases lay outside the gene matches. The CDR3: CATGGSSGDYEQYF. CDR3 DNA: TGTGCCACCGGCGGGAGTAGCGGGGATTACGAGCAGTACTTC.

CDR3 nucleotide sequence: TGCGCCAGCAGCTTGGTAGGGCGGGACAATGAGCAGTTCTTC. Amino acid sequence: CASSLVGRDNEQFF. The J gene is TRBJ2-1, the V gene TRBV5-1; the D gene is possibly TRBD2 (5 bases). CDR1 SGHRS and CDR2 YFSETQ come from the germline V gene. Between the trimmed V and J ends, which lost 0 bases and 5 bases, there was a span of 9 bases. The CDR3 has 14 residues.

CDR3 DNA: TGTGCCAGCAGCTTGAAGGGACAGGGGGGCTATGGCTACACCTTC. Its translation: CASSLKGQGGYGYTF. The V call is TRBV5-6, the J call TRBJ1-2; 11 bases line up with TRBD1. Germline loops: CDR1 SGHDT, CDR2 YYEEEE. The CDR3 sequence is 15 residues long. V lost 1 base to trimming and J lost 4 bases; unmatched junction nucleotides: 3.

The V and J genes are TRBV14 and TRBJ2-2, with TRBD2 matching over 10 bases. The CDR3 has 20 residues. CDR1 SGHDN and CDR2 FVKESK come from the germline V gene. The ends lost 0 bases at V and 1 base at J; junction bases unmatched: 11. The CDR3 loop is CASSQERRGLAGVNTGELFF. The CDR3 region has the DNA TGTGCCAGCAGCCAAGAACGTCGGGGGCTAGCGGGGGTGAACACCGGGGAGCTGTTTTTT.

The chain uses TRBV19 and TRBJ2-4; TRBD2 agrees at 9 bases. The CDR3 length is 19 residues. Trimming cost V 5 bases and J 0 bases; bases outside gene matches: 14. Per germline, CDR1 LNHDA and CDR2 SQIVND (reference sequence). CDR3 coding DNA: TGTGCCAGTAGTTACGGGGGTAGCGGGGGATACCTAGCCAAAAACATTCAGTACTTC. Amino acids: CASSYGGSGGYLAKNIQYF.